This T cell receptor beta chain was identified in a study of cytomegalovirus exposure and HLA in healthy donors. Study context: As an earlier analysis found, some 170 million T cells yielded some 120 million unique TCR beta sequences. Genotyping showed around 81% of 398 donors falling in the Caucasian-associated ancestry cluster.

The V and J ends lost 0 bases and 16 bases respectively, with 14 bases between them. The CDR3 runs to 13 residues. The germline gives CDR1 SGHDT, CDR2 YYEEEE. Study-wide points: Sequencing likely caused a cluster of highly shared sequence variants. For most TCR beta V segments, an earlier analysis put the productive rate at about 87% or about 30% of the time.

Vbeta (60) and Jbeta (13) primers were used in the PCR. TCRdb's copy holds only in-frame clones and misses some; the assay was immunoSEQ multiplex PCR. This table holds roughly 130,000 clones, 8% to 9.5% found once. Note on this clone: Its antigen remains unidentified.

The TCR originated in a middle-aged man in good health and CMV-seronegative. The V call is TRBV5-6, the J call TRBJ1-6; D is ambiguous. Sequencing was performed on PBMCs. CDR3 DNA sequence: TGTGCCAGCAGCTTGGATAGGCGGGTGGATCTCCACTTT. Translating it yields CASSLDRRVDLHF.